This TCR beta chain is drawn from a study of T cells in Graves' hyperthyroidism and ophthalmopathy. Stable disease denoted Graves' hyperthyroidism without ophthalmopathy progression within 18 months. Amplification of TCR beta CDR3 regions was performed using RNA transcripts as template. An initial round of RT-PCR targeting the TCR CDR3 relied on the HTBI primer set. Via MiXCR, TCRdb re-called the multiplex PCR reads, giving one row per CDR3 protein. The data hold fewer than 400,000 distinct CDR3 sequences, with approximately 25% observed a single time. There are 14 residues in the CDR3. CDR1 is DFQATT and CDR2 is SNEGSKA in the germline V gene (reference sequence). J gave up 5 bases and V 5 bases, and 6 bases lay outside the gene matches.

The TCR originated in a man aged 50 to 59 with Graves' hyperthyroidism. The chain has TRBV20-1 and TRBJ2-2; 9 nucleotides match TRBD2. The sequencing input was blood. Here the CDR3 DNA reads TGCAGTGCTTTAGCGGGAGAAGGGACCGGGGAGCTGTTTTTT. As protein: CSALAGEGTGELFF.